The T cell receptor beta chain described here comes from a study of blood T cell repertoires in COVID-19. Study at large: Samples taken during acute and convalescent COVID-19 were collected in the United States, Italy and Spain. T cells, B-cell-depleted T cells, or PBMCs supplied cDNA or gDNA.

How the authors handled the data: Amplifying reference gene primers gave estimates of nucleated cell counts. TCRdb's table, derived via immunoSEQ multiplex PCR, lists solely in-frame clones and lacks some. That table furnishes V, J and clone size, whereas the DNA furnished D and trimming. The table records under 95,000 clones, 70% to 90% of them present only once. Per germline, CDR1 DFQATT and CDR2 SNEGSKA (reference sequence). With 3 bases clipped from V and 6 bases from J, the junction kept 13 bases outside the gene matches. The CDR3 length is 17 residues. The sample was peripheral blood. The receptor was isolated from a man aged 55 to 70 with acute or convalescent COVID-19. The chain uses TRBV20-1 and TRBJ1-5; TRBD1 matches at 11 bases. CDR3 in DNA: TGCAGTGCTAGTTCCGTGCGGGGGGACAGGGGGGGTCAGCCCCAGCATTTT. The encoded protein is CSASSVRGDRGGQPQHF.